This record looks at one T cell receptor (beta chain) sequence and its context. This sample stems from a study of blood T cell repertoires in COVID-19. V lost 6 bases and J 3 bases, leaving 9 bases between the germline ends. CDR3 length equals 13 residues. In germline, CDR1 is MNHEY, CDR2 SVGAGI. TCRdb's table, derived via immunoSEQ multiplex PCR, lists solely in-frame clones and lacks some. The data show 70,000 to 80,000 clones, about 81% seen once. The source of this sequence is a woman of 80 years or more with acute or convalescent COVID-19. The chain links TRBV6-5 to TRBJ1-3; D is uncertain. Sequencing input: peripheral blood. CDR3 sequence (DNA): TGTGCCAGCAGCCCCCTCGGTGGAAACACCATATATTTT. Amino acid sequence: CASSPLGGNTIYF.